One T cell receptor beta chain is described in this entry. Its specificity is not known. Only in-frame clones appear in the TCRdb table, and some are missing; sequencing was by immunoSEQ multiplex PCR. The repertoire holds fewer than 150,000 clones, 85% to 95% seen once, with approximately 7% in the top ten. This sample was included in a study of T cell responses to AZD1222 COVID-19 vaccine. Study results and caveats: Repertoire sampling occurred only after the peak T cell response. When two AZD1222 doses had been given, Spike-specific TCR breadth and depth rose. Only 5 or 6 people who got AZD1222 tested seropositive at baseline.

Germline loops: CDR1 SGHAT, CDR2 FQDESV (reference sequence). The CDR3 length is 14 residues. Trimming took 5 bases from V and 3 from J; bases not matched to a gene: 4. The chain carries TRBV11-1 and TRBJ2-7, with 10 bases matching TRBD2. The material was peripheral blood, obtained 28 days after the second AZD1222 dose. This receptor was obtained from an adult who received the AZD1222 COVID-19 vaccine. This CDR3 reads CASSRGLAVYEQYF. Written as DNA, the CDR3 is TGTGCCAGCAGCCGCGGACTAGCGGTCTACGAGCAGTACTTC.